The rows below give T cell receptor beta chains drawn from one sample of a study of human T cells and chemical hapten exposure. TCRdb passed the RACE reads through MiXCR, listing each CDR3 protein once. The sample records around 99,000 distinct CDR3 sequences, under 15% being singletons. This specimen was whole blood, taken in connection with sensitization to the hapten diphenylcyclopropenone (DPC). The source of these receptors is a woman in her forties with alopecia areata. Some clones in this sample may be carry-over from other donors' samples. Both conserved end residues are part of each CDR3. The D gene is left open where the match is weak. Part of the rows lack a size; the others show once, few, many or a class for expanded clones.

clone_size	v_call	d_call	j_call	cdr3_nt	cdr3_aa
many	TRBV29-1	TRBD2	TRBJ2-3	TGCAGCGTTGGTGGAGCGGGAGGGGATACGCAGTATTTT	CSVGGAGGDTQYF
-	TRBV6-5	TRBD1	TRBJ1-3	TGTGCCAGCAGTTACTCTGCCGGGACAGCTGGAAACACCATATATTTT	CASSYSAGTAGNTIYF
many	TRBV5-1	TRBD2	TRBJ2-5	TGCGCCAGCAGCTCGCAAGGTGCGGGAGTGGGTGAGACCCAGTACTTC	CASSSQGAGVGETQYF
many	TRBV7-2	-	TRBJ2-3	TGTGCCAGCAGCCCGCTGGCGCTGACAGATACGCAGTATTTT	CASSPLALTDTQYF
-	TRBV9	-	TRBJ1-5	TGTGCCAGCAGCGCTACAGTTGGTACGCCCCAGCATTTT	CASSATVGTPQHF
many	TRBV3-1	-	TRBJ1-2	TGTGCCAGCAGCCAAGTTTGGAGTGGCTACACCTTC	CASSQVWSGYTF
many	TRBV20-1	TRBD2	TRBJ2-3	TGCAGTGCTGGGGGGACTAGCGGGAGGTGGGGTACGCAGTATTTT	CSAGGTSGRWGTQYF
many	TRBV28	-	TRBJ1-1	TGTGCCAGCAGTTTTGTAGGGGTAAACACTGAAGCTTTCTTT	CASSFVGVNTEAFF
few	TRBV20-1	-	TRBJ1-6	TGCAGTGCTCCACAAGTTTCGGGCCAATATAATTCACCCCTCCACTTT	CSAPQVSGQYNSPLHF
few	TRBV9	TRBD2	TRBJ2-1	TGTGCCAGCAGTTCTAGCGGGCGATCCTCCTACAATGAGCAGTTCTTC	CASSSSGRSSYNEQFF
-	TRBV18	-	TRBJ1-1	TGTGCCAGCTCACCGCGAGGACGGACTTCGAACACTGAAGCTTTCTTT	CASSPRGRTSNTEAFF
-	TRBV7-2	TRBD2	TRBJ2-2	TGTGCCAGCAGCTTAGAGGGACTAGCGGGAGTTAAGAACACCGGGGAGCTGTTTTTT	CASSLEGLAGVKNTGELFF
-	TRBV4-3	TRBD1	TRBJ2-6	TGCGCCAGCCAACCACAACCCCGGACAGGGGGAACGGCTGGGGCCAACGTCCTGACTTTC	CASQPQPRTGGTAGANVLTF
many	TRBV5-1	-	TRBJ2-1	TGCGCCAGCAGCCCCGAGGCGGCGACGGGTGAGCAGTTCTTC	CASSPEAATGEQFF
many	TRBV20-1	-	TRBJ2-1	TGCAGTGCTAGGGTCGGTATTACCTACAATGAGCAGTTCTTC	CSARVGITYNEQFF
many	TRBV5-4	-	TRBJ2-2	TGTGCCAGCAGCCCCGGAGCGGGGAACACCGGGGAGCTGTTTTTT	CASSPGAGNTGELFF
-	TRBV3-1	TRBD2	TRBJ2-5	TGTGCCAGCAGCCTCCGTGGAGCGGGATTATTAGAGACCCAGTACTTC	CASSLRGAGLLETQYF
-	TRBV27	-	TRBJ1-1	TGTGCCAGCAGTTTAGTACGCCCAGGGCGAACTGAAGCTTTCTTT	CASSLVRPGRTEAFF
many	TRBV12-3/TRBV12-4	-	TRBJ2-7	TGTGCCAGCAGTTTTGACAGGCCCCCCTACGAGCAGTACTTC	CASSFDRPPYEQYF
-	TRBV7-3	TRBD1	TRBJ2-6	TGTGCCAGCAGCTTACAGGGGGCTTTCCCCTCTGGGGCCAACGTCCTGACTTTC	CASSLQGAFPSGANVLTF
many	TRBV12-3/TRBV12-4	-	TRBJ1-5	TGTGCCAGCAGCCGCTTAAGCTCAAGTCAGCCCCAGCATTTT	CASSRLSSSQPQHF
many	TRBV10-3	TRBD1	TRBJ2-1	TGTGCCATCAGTCCCGGACAGGGAGACAATGAGCAGTTCTTC	CAISPGQGDNEQFF